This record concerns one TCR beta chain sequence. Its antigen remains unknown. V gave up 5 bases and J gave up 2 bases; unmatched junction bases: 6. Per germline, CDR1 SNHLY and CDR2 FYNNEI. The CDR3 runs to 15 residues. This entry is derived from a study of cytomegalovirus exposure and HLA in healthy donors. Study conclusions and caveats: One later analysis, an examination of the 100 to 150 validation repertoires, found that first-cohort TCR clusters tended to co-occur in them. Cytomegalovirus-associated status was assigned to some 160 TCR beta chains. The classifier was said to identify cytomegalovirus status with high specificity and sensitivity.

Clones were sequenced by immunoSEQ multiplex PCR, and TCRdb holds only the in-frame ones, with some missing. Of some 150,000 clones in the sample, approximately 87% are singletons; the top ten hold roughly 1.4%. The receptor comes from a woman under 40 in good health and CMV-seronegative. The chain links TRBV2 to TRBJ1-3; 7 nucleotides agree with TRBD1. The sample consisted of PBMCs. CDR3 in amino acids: CASSQVGQTGNTIYF. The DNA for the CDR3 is TGTGCCAGCAGTCAAGTGGGACAGACTGGAAACACCATATATTTT.